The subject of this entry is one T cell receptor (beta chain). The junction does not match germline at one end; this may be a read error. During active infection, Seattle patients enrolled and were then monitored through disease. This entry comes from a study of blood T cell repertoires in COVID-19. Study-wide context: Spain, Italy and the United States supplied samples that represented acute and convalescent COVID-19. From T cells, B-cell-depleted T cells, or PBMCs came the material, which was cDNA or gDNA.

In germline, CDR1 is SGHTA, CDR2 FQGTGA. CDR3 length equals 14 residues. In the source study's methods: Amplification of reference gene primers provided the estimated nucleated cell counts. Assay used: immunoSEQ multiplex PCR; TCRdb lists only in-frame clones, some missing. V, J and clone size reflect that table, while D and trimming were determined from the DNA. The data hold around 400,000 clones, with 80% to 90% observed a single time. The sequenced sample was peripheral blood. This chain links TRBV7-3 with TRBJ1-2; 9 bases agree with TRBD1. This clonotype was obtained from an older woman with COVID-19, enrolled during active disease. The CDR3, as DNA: TGTGCCAGCAGCTCCTATCAACAGGGGGCAGCAGTGGAATTC. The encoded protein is CASSSYQQGAAVEF.